A selection of T cell receptor beta chains follows, all from one sample in a study of OX40 agonist ivuxolimab in advanced cancers. Only in-frame clones appear in the TCRdb table, and some are missing; sequencing was by immunoSEQ multiplex PCR. The sample records 20,000 to 30,000 clones, just under 75% being singletons. The sample was CD4+ or CD8+ T cells sorted from blood, taken in a trial of the OX40 agonist ivuxolimab. Receptors originate from an adult with an advanced solid tumor such as melanoma, head and neck, liver or kidney cancer. Both conserved end residues are part of each CDR3. Each record gives: V gene, D gene, clone size, J gene, CDR3 DNA, CDR3 protein. The D gene is left open where the match is weak. Not all rows give a size; the values are once, few, many and, for expanded clones, a class.

TRBV19,TRBD2,-,TRBJ2-1,TGTGCCAGTAGTTCCCCCTTGACTAGCGGGGGGAACAATGAGCAGTTCTTC,CASSSPLTSGGNNEQFF
TRBV4-1,-,few,TRBJ1-4,TGCGCCAGCAGCCAAATCGGGGGAAGGGAAAAACTGTTTTTT,CASSQIGGREKLFF
TRBV27,-,few,TRBJ1-5,TGTGCCAGCAAACCCGGGACGGCTAGCAATCAGCCCCAGCATTTT,CASKPGTASNQPQHF
TRBV19,-,-,TRBJ2-3,TGTGCCAGTAAATCTACACCACTATCTAGCACAGATACGCAGTATTTT,CASKSTPLSSTDTQYF
TRBV30,TRBD1,-,TRBJ1-6,TGTGCCTGGGGGACAGGGGTCTCCTATAATTCACCCCTCCACTTT,CAWGTGVSYNSPLHF
TRBV5-1,-,-,TRBJ1-1,TGTGCCAGCAGCTTATGGATGGAGAACACTGAAGCTTTCTTT,CASSLWMENTEAFF
TRBV9,-,-,TRBJ2-1,TGTGCCAGCAGCAAGGACATTGGGCAGTTCTTC,CASSKDIGQFF
TRBV5-5,TRBD1,once,TRBJ1-2,TGTGCCAGCAGCTACAGGGGCTACTATGGCTACACCTTC,CASSYRGYYGYTF
TRBV7-9,TRBD1,-,TRBJ2-7,TGTGCCAGCAGCCTGCAGGGGGTCAGCTCCTACGAGCAGTACTTC,CASSLQGVSSYEQYF
TRBV2,-,-,TRBJ2-7,TGTGCCAGCAGTGAGTGGAGGGCAGGTAGCTCCTACGAGCAGTACTTC,CASSEWRAGSSYEQYF
TRBV5-1,-,-,TRBJ2-2,TGCGCCAGCAGCTTGGAAGTGCAATACGCGAACACCGGGGAGCTGTTTTTT,CASSLEVQYANTGELFF
TRBV30,TRBD1,-,TRBJ1-2,TGTGCCTGCAACGGACAGGGGCCCTATGGCTACACCTTC,CACNGQGPYGYTF
TRBV6-5,-,-,TRBJ2-3,TGTGCCAGCAGTTACTCGGCAGGGGTATACACAGATACGCAGTATTTT,CASSYSAGVYTDTQYF
TRBV2,TRBD1,-,TRBJ2-7,TGTGCCAGCAGTGAAGCAGACAGGGGGTCCGCCTACGAGCAGTACTTC,CASSEADRGSAYEQYF
TRBV7-8,-,-,TRBJ1-5,TGTGCCAGCAGCTTATCAGGCAGGATGGGCAATCAGCCCCAGCATTTT,CASSLSGRMGNQPQHF
TRBV28,-,-,TRBJ2-3,TGTGCCACCTCGCGGCCCGTGATGGATACGCAGTATTTT,CATSRPVMDTQYF
TRBV7-6,TRBD1,-,TRBJ2-5,TGTGCCAGCAGCTCGCAGGGGGTGGGAGAGACCCAGTACTTC,CASSSQGVGETQYF
TRBV9,TRBD1,-,TRBJ1-1,TGTGCCAGCAGCGTACATCAGGGGGCTGGGACTGAAGCTTTCTTT,CASSVHQGAGTEAFF
TRBV7-3,-,-,TRBJ1-6,TGTGCCAGCAGCCCCGTGGGCCCGGCGGGTCGTTCACCCCTCCACTTT,CASSPVGPAGRSPLHF
TRBV19,TRBD1,-,TRBJ2-7,TGTGCCAGTAAAGACAGGGCTTCCTACGAGCAGTACTTC,CASKDRASYEQYF
TRBV5-1,-,many,TRBJ1-1,TGCGCCAGCAGCTTGACAGGGTTGACTGAAGCTTTCTTT,CASSLTGLTEAFF
TRBV5-6,-,medium-sized,TRBJ2-6,TGTGCCAGCAGCACCGTAGGGGGCTCTGGGGCCAACGTCCTGACTTTC,CASSTVGGSGANVLTF
TRBV28,TRBD2,few,TRBJ2-3,TGTGCCAGCAGTTTTACCCCGACTAGCGGGGGGGCCGGAGATACGCAGTATTTT,CASSFTPTSGGAGDTQYF
TRBV6-5,-,-,TRBJ2-4,TGTGCCAGCAGTTACTCCCGGGTGGGCATTCAGTACTTC,CASSYSRVGIQYF
TRBV6-6,TRBD1,-,TRBJ2-7,TGTGCCAGCAGGGACGGGACAGGGTTCTACGAGCAGTACTTC,CASRDGTGFYEQYF
TRBV6-6,-,-,TRBJ2-5,TGTGCCAGCAGTTACTCGAAAGAGACCCAGTACTTC,CASSYSKETQYF
TRBV7-3,TRBD1,few,TRBJ2-1,TGTGCCAGCAGCCCAGGGACAGGCAATGAGCAGTTCTTC,CASSPGTGNEQFF
TRBV7-2,-,-,TRBJ1-4,TGTGCCAGCAGCCCTCAGGACAGAACAAATGAAAAACTGTTTTTT,CASSPQDRTNEKLFF
TRBV7-8,TRBD2,medium-sized,TRBJ2-5,TGTGCCAGCAGCTCCTTGAGGACGGCTAGCGGGGGAGCCGGGGCCCAGTACTTC,CASSSLRTASGGAGAQYF
TRBV6-5,-,-,TRBJ2-2,TGTGCCAGCAGTGAGGGCAGGGCCACCGGGGAGCTGTTTTTT,CASSEGRATGELFF
TRBV7-9,-,many,TRBJ1-1,TGTGCCAGCAGCTTAGTATTGTGGGGCACTGAAGCTTTCTTT,CASSLVLWGTEAFF
TRBV2,-,-,TRBJ2-7,TGTGCCAGCAGGATTGCAGGGGCCGAGCAGTACTTC,CASRIAGAEQYF
TRBV7-9,TRBD2,-,TRBJ2-1,TGTGCCAGCAGCGCCCCCGGACAGCGGGAGTTGTACAATGAGCAGTTCTTC,CASSAPGQRELYNEQFF
TRBV10-3,-,-,TRBJ2-1,TGTGCCATCAGCCGCCAGTCAGGGGGAGGGCAGTTCTTC,CAISRQSGGGQFF
TRBV6-6,-,-,TRBJ2-5,TGTGCCAGCAGTTACCAAGAGACCCAGTACTTC,CASSYQETQYF
TRBV6-1,-,medium-sized,TRBJ2-7,TGTGCCAGCAGTGAAGGGCCCCAGGGGTCTCGCTACGAGCAGTACTTC,CASSEGPQGSRYEQYF
TRBV5-6,TRBD1,once,TRBJ2-1,TGTGCCAGCAGCTTTCGACAGGGGCTAATGAGTGGGCAGTTCTTC,CASSFRQGLMSGQFF
TRBV7-9,-,-,TRBJ1-6,TGTGCCAGCAGCCCCGTGGGCCCGGCGGGTCGTTCACCCCTCCACTTT,CASSPVGPAGRSPLHF
TRBV15,TRBD1,-,TRBJ1-3,TGTGCCACGCCCAGGCCGGGACAGGGGGTGAGAGCGGGAAACACCATATATTTT,CATPRPGQGVRAGNTIYF
TRBV19,-,-,TRBJ2-7,TGTGCCAGTAGCTTGCGTCAAGGCGAGCAGTACTTC,CASSLRQGEQYF
TRBV4-1,-,-,TRBJ1-2,TGCGCCAGCAGCCAGCCTGGCGGACAGATAAGCTTTAACTATGGCTACACCTTC,CASSQPGGQISFNYGYTF
TRBV7-3,-,few,TRBJ2-2,TGTGCCAGCAGCCCTGGCACCGGGGAGCTGTTTTTT,CASSPGTGELFF
TRBV11-2,-,-,TRBJ2-7,TGTGCCAGCAGCCTAGGGGTTTCGAGCTCCTACGAGCAGTACTTC,CASSLGVSSSYEQYF
TRBV7-9,-,few,TRBJ1-5,TGTGCCAGCAGCCAAACAGGTTCCTTAGGGCCCCAGCATTTT,CASSQTGSLGPQHF
TRBV9,TRBD2,-,TRBJ2-3,TGTGCCAGCAGCCCCTCCTATAGCGGGGGGGCCCCAGATACGCAGTATTTT,CASSPSYSGGAPDTQYF
TRBV5-4,-,few,TRBJ1-5,TGTGCCAGCAGCTTCGTGGAGCCCAATCAGCCCCAGCATTTT,CASSFVEPNQPQHF
TRBV6-1,-,-,TRBJ2-3,TGTGCCAGCAGTGATTCGGGGATGCCGCAGTATTTT,CASSDSGMPQYF
TRBV6-6,-,once,TRBJ1-1,TGTGCCAGCAGTTATTGGGGGAGCACTGAAGCTTTCTTT,CASSYWGSTEAFF
TRBV7-2,TRBD1,-,TRBJ1-2,TGTGCCAGCAGCGGATACCAGGGGGCGGGCTATGGCTACACCTTC,CASSGYQGAGYGYTF
TRBV7-9,-,-,TRBJ2-7,TGTGCCAGCAGCCCTCAAAGCTCCTACGAGCAGTACTTC,CASSPQSSYEQYF
TRBV5-6,-,-,TRBJ2-7,TGTGCCAGCAGCTTGGGCGTATCCTACGAGCAGTACTTC,CASSLGVSYEQYF
TRBV19,TRBD2,-,TRBJ2-1,TGTGCCAGTACGGGACTAGCCCACAATGAGCAGTTCTTC,CASTGLAHNEQFF
TRBV6-6,-,-,TRBJ1-1,TGTGCCAGCAGTTACGCGGATAACACTGAAGCTTTCTTT,CASSYADNTEAFF
TRBV6-6,TRBD1,-,TRBJ2-7,TGTGCCAGCAACAGTCCGGGACAGGGAGCCTACGAGCAGTACTTC,CASNSPGQGAYEQYF
TRBV4-1,-,-,TRBJ2-6,TGCGCCAGCAGCCAAGACAACCTCTCTGGGGCCAACGTCCTGACTTTC,CASSQDNLSGANVLTF
TRBV4-1,-,few,TRBJ1-5,TGCGCCAGCAGCCAAGATGGGCAGTTCACGACCCAGCATTTT,CASSQDGQFTTQHF
TRBV6-1,-,-,TRBJ1-6,TGTGCCAGCAGTGAAGTGGAGGGCTGGGATTCACCCCTCCACTTT,CASSEVEGWDSPLHF
TRBV6-6,-,-,TRBJ1-2,TGTGCCATCGGGCCGGAATCAAACTATGGCTACACCTTC,CAIGPESNYGYTF
TRBV13,TRBD1,once,TRBJ2-2,TGTGCCAGCAGCCCGCGGGACAGGGCGAACACCGGGGAGCTGTTTTTT,CASSPRDRANTGELFF
TRBV7-9,-,once,TRBJ2-5,TGTGCCAGCAGCCCCTGGGGCGGTCTGGATTTGGGGCAAGAGACCCAGTACTTC,CASSPWGGLDLGQETQYF